The sequence of this TCR beta chain was determined in a study of regulatory T cells in long-lasting Graves disease. The CDR3 runs 11 residues. Looked up from germline, CDR1 is SQVTM and CDR2 is ANQGSEA. V was clipped by 7 bases and J by 5 bases, with 11 bases between them. Researchers made TCR beta libraries by using iRepertoire HTBI primers and running Arm-PCR on CDR3 regions. TCRdb analysed the multiplex PCR reads with MiXCR anew, one entry per CDR3 protein. The table shows around 460,000 distinct CDR3 sequences, with 11% to 15% occurring only once. Time point given: newly diagnosed GD, antithyroid drugs for less than 3 months. With RNA extracted from PBMCs as input, the TCR library was made. Another study also made use of these data, one on T cells in Graves' hyperthyroidism and ophthalmopathy. In that study: The HTBI set primed first-round TCR CDR3 RT-PCR.

V gene TRBV29-1 combines with J gene TRBJ2-5; no firm D call. The source material was peripheral blood mononuclear cells (PBMCs), sampled at new diagnosis, from a patient treated with antithyroid drugs. The source is a woman between 45 and 60 years old with Graves disease. The CDR3 sequence is CSAAQPETQYF. The CDR3 coding sequence is TGCAGCGCAGCCCAGCCGGAGACCCAGTACTTC.